This T cell receptor beta chain came from a study of blood T cell repertoires in COVID-19. Original processing methods: Researchers report that nucleated cell counts were estimated from reference gene primer amplification. Sequencing was performed with immunoSEQ multiplex PCR; in TCRdb, only in-frame clones are kept and a portion is missing. V, J and clone size were drawn from that table, and D and trimming were deduced from the DNA. The sample has around 250,000 clones; 91% are singletons. Germline trimming cut 5 bases from V and 9 bases from J; bases unmatched to any gene: 25. In germline, CDR1 is SGHAT, CDR2 FQNNGV. The CDR3 has 19 amino acids.

The TCR was taken from a human donor in a cohort exposed to, infected with or recovered from COVID-19 (not recorded which). The donor label of this sample is uncertain. The sample taken for sequencing was PBMCs or T cells enriched from blood (not recorded which). This rearrangement joins TRBV11-2 to TRBJ2-1; 7 nucleotides agree with TRBD2. This CDR3 reads CASSPVWPMTGTKISEQFF. The CDR3 coding sequence is TGTGCCAGCAGCCCCGTGTGGCCGATGACGGGGACTAAAATCAGTGAGCAGTTCTTC. Combining the CDR3 with reference TRBV11-2 and TRBJ2-1 gives the whole variable domain EAGVAQSPRYKIIEKRQSVAFWCNPISGHATLYWYQQILGQGPKLLIQFQNNGVVDDSQLPKDRFSAERLKGVDSTLKIQPAKLEDSAVYLCASSPVWPMTGTKISEQFFGPGTRLTVL.